Presented here are 18 T cell receptor beta chains from one specimen sequenced in a study of technical replicates of blood from a handful of donors. The assay was immunoSEQ multiplex PCR, and TCRdb's table has in-frame clones only and misses some. The sample lists roughly 85,000 clones, approximately 95% occurring once. Sequencing was done on a sample of T cells isolated from PBMCs. These receptor sequences come from a human donor in good health.

CDR3 sequence: CAWAPFETGEDTQYF. The CDR3 coding sequence is TGTGCCTGGGCGCCCTTTGAGACAGGGGAAGATACGCAGTATTTT. The chain employs TRBV30 and TRBJ2-3; 8 bases agree with TRBD1. The CDR3 loop spans 15 amino acids. The trim removed 5 bases at V and 5 bases at J, leaving 12 bases unmatched. Germline-derived CDR1 and CDR2 are GTSNPN and SVGIG (reference sequence).

The chain joins TRBV5-1 to TRBJ1-6; tentative D call: TRBD1 (6 bases). Germline V gene sequence: CDR1 SGHRS, CDR2 YFSETQ. The ends were cut back, 0 bases at V and 9 bases at J, with 10 bases in the middle. The CDR3 extends over 14 amino acids. The CDR3 DNA reads TGCGCCAGCAGCTTGGACAGGGCTGGTTCACCCCTCCACTTT. Its protein product is CASSLDRAGSPLHF. The whole variable domain, filled in from reference TRBV5-1 and TRBJ1-6, reads KAGVTQTPRYLIKTRGQQVTLSCSPISGHRSVSWYQQTPGQGLQFLFEYFSETQRNKGNFPGRFSGRQFSNSRSEMNVSTLELGDSALYLCASSLDRAGSPLHFGNGTRLTVT.

The chain has TRBV20-1 and TRBJ2-1, with D unresolved. The CDR3 has 11 amino acids. The ends were cut back, 5 bases at V and 6 bases at J, with 8 bases in the middle. Germline lookup yields CDR1 DFQATT and CDR2 SNEGSKA (reference sequence). The CDR3 protein is CSAPSFNEQFF. CDR3 nucleotide sequence: TGCAGTGCTCCGAGTTTCAATGAGCAGTTCTTC.

CDR3 region: CASSLGQGPVTEAFF. The CDR3 DNA is TGCGCCAGCAGCTTGGGTCAGGGCCCCGTGACTGAAGCTTTCTTT. The V call is TRBV5-1, the J call TRBJ1-1; a weak D match, TRBD1 (5 bases). Between the trimmed V and J ends, which lost 0 bases and 5 bases, there was a span of 14 bases. The CDR3 loop spans 15 amino acids. Germline V gene lookup returns CDR1 SGHRS and CDR2 YFSETQ.

This clone appeared a few times. V and J are TRBV2 and TRBJ2-5; 7 positions match TRBD1. Germline assignment: CDR1 SNHLY and CDR2 FYNNEI. After removal of 7 bases from V and 4 bases from J, the junction contained 3 bases not matched to a gene. CDR3 size: 12 residues. The CDR3 bases are TGTGCCAGCACGGGACAGCGAGAGACCCAGTACTTC. It encodes CASTGQRETQYF.

This clone was observed a few times. The V and J genes are TRBV2 and TRBJ1-1; 9 bases are a match to TRBD1. CDR3 length: 18 amino acids. J was trimmed by 9 bases and V by 4 bases; bases with no gene match: 21. Germline CDR1 SNHLY, CDR2 FYNNEI. In DNA, the CDR3 is TGTGCCAGCAGTGTGCCCACAGGGGGCCGATCTTGGAATCCTAAAGCTTTCTTT. Its translation: CASSVPTGGRSWNPKAFF.

The CDR3 bases are TGTGCCAGCAGCTTTGGGCGGGAGAATAGGGAGCAGTACTTC. It yields the protein CASSFGRENREQYF. This chain connects TRBV11-2 to TRBJ2-7; TRBD2 aligns across 7 bases. This CDR3 region has 14 residues. The J segment lost 7 bases and the V segment lost 3 bases, leaving 9 bases of the junction unmatched. Germline-derived CDR1 and CDR2 are SGHAT and FQNNGV.

The chain uses TRBV6-1 and TRBJ2-1; 11 bases fit TRBD2. J gave up 2 bases and V 10 bases, and 4 bases lay outside the gene matches. The CDR3 covers 14 residues. Germline V gene sequence: CDR1 MNHNS, CDR2 SASEGT. This CDR3 is CATKTSGAYNEQFF. Here the CDR3 DNA reads TGTGCCACCAAGACTAGCGGGGCCTACAATGAGCAGTTCTTC.

This sequence joins TRBV6-6 and TRBJ2-1; D may be TRBD1 (6 bases). CDR1 is MNHNY and CDR2 is SVGAGI in the germline V gene (reference sequence). The V end was cut by 3 bases, the J end by 5 bases, with 14 bases between. The CDR3 is 15 amino acids. This chain's CDR3 is CASSYPGTPNNEQFF. The CDR3 DNA is TGTGCCAGCAGTTATCCCGGGACACCTAACAATGAGCAGTTCTTC.

This chain connects TRBV9 to TRBJ1-5; perhaps TRBD1 as D (5 bases). The CDR3 spans 17 residues. Germline lookup yields CDR1 SGDLS and CDR2 YYNGEE. Trimming cost V 3 bases and J 0 bases, with 16 bases left between them. The CDR3 here is CASSEGGGSYSNQPQHF. For the CDR3, the DNA is TGTGCCAGCAGCGAGGGCGGGGGATCATATAGCAATCAGCCCCAGCATTTT.

The CDR3 sequence is CASSSSLTPHINEKLFF. The CDR3 DNA reads TGTGCCAGCAGCTCCTCTCTTACCCCTCACATTAATGAAAAACTGTTTTTT. The chain links TRBV7-8 to TRBJ1-4; D is undetermined. The ends were cut back, 4 bases at V and 4 bases at J, with 19 bases in the middle. Germline V gene lookup returns CDR1 SGHVS and CDR2 FQNEAQ. The CDR3 covers 17 residues.

The V call is TRBV30, the J call TRBJ2-7; D not certain. Germline CDR1 GTSNPN, CDR2 SVGIG (reference sequence). The CDR3 has 11 amino acids. The V gene lost 4 bases and the J gene lost 6 bases, with 10 bases spanning the gap. DNA for the CDR3: TGTGCCTGGACTGCCTCCGGCGAGCAGTACTTC. Residues: CAWTASGEQYF.

The chain links TRBV5-1 to TRBJ1-1; weak D call: TRBD1 (5 bases). The CDR3 has 17 residues. The V and J ends lost 1 base and 3 bases respectively, with 19 bases between them. Per germline, CDR1 SGHRS and CDR2 YFSETQ. The CDR3 sequence is CASSLNLMASGYTEAFF. CDR3 in DNA: TGCGCCAGCAGCTTGAACTTAATGGCGTCAGGGTACACTGAAGCTTTCTTT.

The V call is TRBV28, the J call TRBJ2-7, with 8 bases identical to TRBD1. CDR1 and CDR2 (germline): MDHEN, SYDVKM. The J segment lost 2 bases and the V segment lost 3 bases, leaving 9 bases of the junction unmatched. The CDR3 has 16 amino acids. The CDR3 sequence is CASSFGTGDTPYEQYF. CDR3 DNA sequence: TGTGCCAGCAGTTTTGGGACAGGCGACACCCCCTACGAGCAGTACTTC.

This clone has a single count. The J gene is TRBJ2-1, the V gene TRBV5-1; 8 nucleotides line up with TRBD2. The CDR3 has 16 amino acids. The germline V gene encodes CDR1 SGHRS and CDR2 YFSETQ. V lost 2 bases, J lost 9 bases, and 13 bases stayed unmatched. The CDR3 reads CASSFGSTSDKSEQFF. In nucleotides, the CDR3 is TGCGCCAGCAGCTTTGGATCGACTAGCGATAAGAGTGAGCAGTTCTTC. The entire variable domain, with the rest obtained from reference TRBV5-1 and TRBJ2-1, is as follows: KAGVTQTPRYLIKTRGQQVTLSCSPISGHRSVSWYQQTPGQGLQFLFEYFSETQRNKGNFPGRFSGRQFSNSRSEMNVSTLELGDSALYLCASSFGSTSDKSEQFFGPGTRLTVL.

The chain uses TRBV5-1 and TRBJ2-6; D might be TRBD2 (5 bases). V was pared by 6 bases and J by 0 bases, with 19 bases between. CDR3 length equals 18 residues. Germline-derived CDR1 and CDR2 are SGHRS and YFSETQ. This chain's CDR3 is CASNKGELKTSGANVLTF. The CDR3 DNA reads as TGCGCCAGCAACAAGGGAGAGTTAAAAACCTCTGGGGCCAACGTCCTGACTTTC.

The chain couples TRBV5-4 to TRBJ2-7, with 9 nucleotides matching TRBD2. Trimming removed 4 bases from V and 8 bases from J; junction bases left unmatched: 4. In germline, CDR1 is SGHNT, CDR2 YYREEE (reference sequence). CDR3 length: 12 residues. In DNA form, the CDR3 reads TGTGCCAGCAGCCCTGCTAGCGGGAAGCAGTACTTC. As protein: CASSPASGKQYF.

The CDR3 DNA sequence: TGTGCCAGCCAAGAGGCGGGACGGGACACAGATACGCAGTATTTT. Its protein product is CASQEAGRDTDTQYF. This chain links TRBV19 with TRBJ2-3, with D perhaps matching TRBD2 (6 bases). Germline V gives CDR1 LNHDA, CDR2 SQIVND (reference sequence). The CDR3 has 15 amino acids. With 9 bases removed from V and 2 bases from J, the gap between germline ends came to 18 bases.